This TCR beta chain was recovered during a study of cytomegalovirus exposure and HLA in healthy donors. The study's findings and limits: Despite most TCR sequences being rare, some public TCRs occurred in many donors.

Points on this clone: What it binds is unknown.

The CDR3 contains 15 residues. V lost 3 bases, J lost 8 bases, and 6 bases stayed unmatched. Per the germline V gene, CDR1 is ENHRY and CDR2 is SYGVKD. In the PCR, 60 Vbeta and 13 Jbeta primers were used. Here immunoSEQ multiplex PCR was the method, and the copy in TCRdb shows in-frame clones only, minus some. The sample has roughly 100,000 clones, around three quarters seen once. The sequence was collected from a female donor in good health and CMV-seropositive. This chain uses TRBV10-3 with TRBJ2-2; 10 bases line up with TRBD1. The specimen was PBMCs. The CDR3 spells CAISEWTGGSGELFF. Here the CDR3 DNA reads TGTGCCATCAGTGAATGGACAGGGGGATCGGGGGAGCTGTTTTTT.